These 13 T cell receptor beta chains were all obtained from the same sample, sequenced in a study of T-cell reconstitution after alpha-beta-depleted transplantation in children (dated by TCRdb to the mid-2010s). The sample's treatment or condition label, decoded: allogeneic hematopoietic cell transplantation with graft depleted of TCRalphabeta T cells and CD19 B cells. The method was PCR. Sequencer: Illumina HiSeq 2500. TCR library preparation used molecular barcoding, with unique molecular identifiers applied to normalize quantification of the TCRbeta repertoire. TCRdb itself trimmed the public reads at Q25 with fastp, ran MiXCR and retained productive beta chains. Here each entry gathers all rows of one CDR3 protein and keeps the most common genes and DNA. In all, the sample holds approximately 230,000 distinct CDR3 sequences, and about 24% of those were seen once. Of the sample, about 5% falls within the top ten clones.

The input for sequencing was PBMCs, mostly from graft donor cells, taken 360 days after TCRalphabeta/CD19-depleted stem cell transplant. These receptors came from a female patient aged 2 to 10 who had a stem cell transplant for congenital amegakaryocytic thrombocytopenia, so the T cells may come from the graft donor.

The chain carries TRBV28 and TRBJ1-5; D may be TRBD1 (5 bases). Germline V gives CDR1 MDHEN, CDR2 SYDVKM. V lost 6 bases, J lost 5 bases, and 17 bases lay in between. There are 15 residues in the CDR3. DNA of the CDR3: TGTGCCAGCAGGGAGCTGGGGGGAAGTTATCAGCCCCAGCATTTT. Amino acids: CASRELGGSYQPQHF.

V is TRBV4-3 and J is TRBJ2-7, with TRBD2 matching 10 bases. The V gene's germline CDR1 is LGHNA and CDR2 YSLEER. This CDR3 comprises 16 residues. The V gene end was trimmed by 5 bases and the J gene end by 5 bases; junction bases not matched to a gene: 12. The CDR3 loop is CASSSRSGRAPNEQYF. The CDR3 DNA sequence: TGCGCCAGCAGCTCCCGGAGCGGGAGGGCCCCCAACGAGCAGTACTTC.

This clonotype was counted many times. The chain carries TRBV29-1 and TRBJ1-1; D unresolved. Trimming pared 4 bases from V and 5 bases from J, leaving 14 bases between. CDR1 SQVTM and CDR2 ANQGSEA come from the germline V gene. The CDR3 length is 13 residues. The CDR3 reads CSVAGVGKTEAFF. CDR3 DNA: TGCAGCGTTGCAGGCGTGGGGAAGACTGAAGCTTTCTTT.

A few counts support this clonotype. The CDR3 nucleotides are TGCAGCGTTACAGGGGGGAACACCGGGGAGCTGTTTTTT. Encoded protein: CSVTGGNTGELFF. The chain links TRBV29-1 to TRBJ2-2; TRBD1 matches 8 bases. Germline V gene sequence: CDR1 SQVTM, CDR2 ANQGSEA. The CDR3 loop spans 13 amino acids. Unmatched junction bases numbered 0, after V lost 5 bases and J lost 1 base.

The V gene is TRBV20-1, the J gene TRBJ2-7; 10 bases map to TRBD1. Germline CDR1 and CDR2: DFQATT and SNEGSKA (reference sequence). The CDR3 is made up of 16 amino acids. The V segment lost 4 bases and the J segment 5 bases; nucleotides outside the gene matches: 14. The CDR3 is CSAKGSPGQGFHEQYF. CDR3 nucleotide sequence: TGCAGTGCTAAAGGATCACCGGGACAGGGGTTCCACGAGCAGTACTTC.

This chain connects TRBV20-1 to TRBJ1-1, with D perhaps TRBD1 (5 bases). The CDR3 consists of 15 residues. Germline CDR1 is DFQATT and CDR2 is SNEGSKA (reference sequence). V lost 2 bases to trimming and J lost 1 base, with 14 bases between them. CDR3 nucleotide sequence: TGCAGTGCTAGATCACCGGCAGGGTGGAACACTGAAGCTTTCTTT. Residues: CSARSPAGWNTEAFF.

With respect to this clonotype: Its ends do not fully match the called genes, so a read error is possible. The chain combines TRBV11-2 with TRBJ1-4, with a possible D match to TRBD1 (6 bases). CDR1 is SGHAT, CDR2 FQNNGV, per germline. The length of the CDR3 is 19 residues. The CDR3 loop is CSSSIRGLGTLRPNEKLFF. CDR3 in DNA: TGTTCCAGCAGCATAAGGGGGTTGGGGACCCTGCGTCCTAATGAAAAACTGTTTTTT. The full variable domain, its missing parts supplied by reference TRBV11-2 and TRBJ1-4, is EAGVAQSPRYKIIEKRQSVAFWCNPISGHATLYWYQQILGQGPKLLIQFQNNGVVDDSQLPKDRFSAERLKGVDSTLKIQPAKLEDSAVYLCSSSIRGLGTLRPNEKLFFGSGTQLSVL.

The chain combines TRBV10-3 with TRBJ2-2; D might be TRBD2 (5 bases). The CDR3 is 15 residues long. V lost 3 bases and J lost 3, with 11 bases in between. Germline V CDR1 and CDR2: ENHRY, SYGVKD. Here the CDR3 reads CAISDRPEDTGELFF. Written as DNA, the CDR3 is TGTGCCATCAGTGACCGCCCGGAGGACACCGGGGAGCTGTTTTTT.

This clonotype was counted only a few times. The chain carries TRBV11-2 and TRBJ2-5; D could derive from TRBD1 or TRBD2 (6 bases each). CDR1 and CDR2 (germline): SGHAT, FQNNGV. There are 17 residues in the CDR3. V lost 2 bases and J 0 bases, leaving 16 bases between the germline ends. CDR3 coding DNA: TGTGCCAGCAGCTTAACGGGGGCGAGGGGGTACCAAGAGACCCAGTACTTC. Residues: CASSLTGARGYQETQYF.

This clonotype has more than one count but fewer than ten. The genes are TRBV28 and TRBJ1-1; possible D gene TRBD1, 5 bases. CDR1 and CDR2 (germline): MDHEN, SYDVKM. This CDR3 comprises 14 residues. Trimming stripped 5 bases from V and 5 bases from J, with 15 bases between. This CDR3 is CASSPGRRGTEAFF. The CDR3 DNA reads as TGTGCCAGCAGTCCGGGACGGCGTGGGACTGAAGCTTTCTTT.

The chain uses TRBV5-1 and TRBJ2-7; D not certain. In germline, CDR1 is SGHRS, CDR2 YFSETQ. The length of the CDR3 is 14 residues. Trimming removed 3 bases at V and 0 bases at J, with 10 bases between. The CDR3 loop is CASSSGWTSYEQYF. In nucleotides, the CDR3 is TGCGCCAGCAGCTCCGGTTGGACCTCCTACGAGCAGTACTTC. The full variable domain, its missing parts supplied by reference TRBV5-1 and TRBJ2-7, is KAGVTQTPRYLIKTRGQQVTLSCSPISGHRSVSWYQQTPGQGLQFLFEYFSETQRNKGNFPGRFSGRQFSNSRSEMNVSTLELGDSALYLCASSSGWTSYEQYFGPGTRLTVT.

The genes are TRBV9 and TRBJ2-3; TRBD2 matches at 8 bases. Trimming took 0 bases from V and 4 from J; bases not matched to a gene: 7. The CDR3 is made up of 16 amino acids. From germline, CDR1 is SGDLS and CDR2 YYNGEE. The CDR3 sequence: CASSVDGRALADTQYF. The CDR3 nucleotides read TGTGCCAGCAGCGTAGACGGGAGGGCCCTCGCAGATACGCAGTATTTT.

This clonotype was recorded a few times. This chain connects TRBV5-1 to TRBJ1-3; no firm D call. This CDR3 spans 15 amino acids. V dropped 0 bases and J dropped 3 bases, with 10 bases sitting between them. Germline assignment: CDR1 SGHRS and CDR2 YFSETQ. The CDR3 DNA follows: TGCGCCAGCAGCTTGGGTGGACGCAATGGAAACACCATATATTTT. Translating it yields CASSLGGRNGNTIYF.